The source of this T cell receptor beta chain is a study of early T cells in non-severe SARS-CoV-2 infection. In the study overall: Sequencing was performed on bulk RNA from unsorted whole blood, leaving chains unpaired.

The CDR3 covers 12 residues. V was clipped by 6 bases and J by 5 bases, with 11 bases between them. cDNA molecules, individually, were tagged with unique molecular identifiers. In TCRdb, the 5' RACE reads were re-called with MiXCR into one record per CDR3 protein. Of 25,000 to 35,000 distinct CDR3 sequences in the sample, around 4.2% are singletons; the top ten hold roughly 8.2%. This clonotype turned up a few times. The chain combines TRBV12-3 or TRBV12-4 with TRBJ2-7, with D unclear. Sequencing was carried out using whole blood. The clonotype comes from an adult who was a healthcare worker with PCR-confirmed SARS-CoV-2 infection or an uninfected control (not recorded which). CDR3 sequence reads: CASSPDPHEQYF. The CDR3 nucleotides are TGTGCCAGCAGCCCTGATCCCCACGAGCAGTACTTC.